This T cell receptor (beta chain) stems from a study of control samples from healthy donors and cancer patients (dated by TCRdb to about 2020). Libraries were constructed by the immunoSEQ multiplex PCR assay. As stored in TCRdb, this immuneACCESS dataset retains in-frame rearrangements with V and J assigned. A fraction of the clones does not appear; measured against another copy, unresolved V genes explain less than half of the discrepancy, and the remainder lacks a known reason. The sample table records 150,000 or so clones; 90% of these occur just once. The ten largest clones add up to about 2.3% of the sample. This clone was seen once. This clone's antigen is unknown. Per-base qualities were not stored, and no clone one base away is much larger. This TCR came from a middle-aged man in good health. Sequencing was carried out using blood.

The bases read TGCAGCGTTTCGGTAGCGGGAGAGCAGTACTTC. Its amino acids are CSVSVAGEQYF. The sequence is built from TRBV29-1 and TRBJ2-7; 8 of the junction bases match TRBD2. CDR3 length: 11 amino acids, cysteine to phenylalanine. The DNA shown is the 33-base CDR3, in frame from base 1. Looking up the germline V gene yields CDR1 SQVTM and CDR2 ANQGSEA. The germline V and J ends show losses of 5 bases and 7 bases respectively, and no gene match explains 4 bases of the junction.